The 3 T cell receptor beta chains below were found in one sample sequenced in a study of long-term antiretroviral therapy in people with HIV. With survey level as its setting, the immunoSEQ assay was v3.0. The repertoire was sequenced with immunoSEQ multiplex PCR; TCRdb's copy has only in-frame clones and lacks some. The data contain some 35,000 clones, nearly 95% of them singletons. The sample consisted of unsorted PBMCs, taken around 5 years after starting antiretroviral therapy. The receptors come from a woman in her forties or fifties with HIV.

This sequence joins TRBV5-1 and TRBJ2-7; tentatively, D is TRBD1 or TRBD2 (6 bases each). The ends were cut back, 4 bases at V and 3 bases at J, with 11 bases in the middle. CDR1 and CDR2 (germline): SGHRS, YFSETQ. The CDR3 is made up of 13 amino acids. The CDR3 DNA follows: TGCGCCAGCAGCCCGGGGGCGGACTACGAGCAGTACTTC. Translation: CASSPGADYEQYF.

The V call is TRBV9, the J call TRBJ2-4; D gene unclear. CDR3 size: 15 residues. The V end was cut by 0 bases, the J end by 8 bases, with 15 bases between. Germline V lookup: CDR1 SGDLS, CDR2 YYNGEE. The CDR3 here is CASSVDSGSNDIQYF. The DNA of the CDR3 is TGTGCCAGCAGCGTAGATTCAGGATCAAACGACATTCAGTACTTC.

V and J are TRBV5-1 and TRBJ2-1; 7 positions agree with TRBD2. CDR1 and CDR2 from the germline V gene are SGHRS and YFSETQ. This CDR3 spans 14 amino acids. After removal of 7 bases from V and 8 bases from J, the junction contained 12 bases not matched to a gene. DNA of the CDR3: TGCGCCAGCCGATCCGTGGCGGGGGTTGATGAGCAGTTCTTC. This codes for CASRSVAGVDEQFF.